This T cell receptor (beta chain) was recovered during a study of pediatric ulcerative colitis. Concerning this clone itself: What it binds is not known.

Whole-study findings and limits: All ulcerative colitis patients, but no controls, carried a couple of rectal clonotypes. In rectum, acute severe colitis had expanded clones and less diversity.

Trimming removed 4 bases at V and 5 bases at J, with 21 bases between. Germline V lookup: CDR1 SGDLS, CDR2 YYNGEE. This CDR3 comprises 16 residues. TCRdb keeps only in-frame clones here, not all; method: immunoSEQ multiplex PCR. In the table there are tens of thousands of clones, about 80% of which are singletons. The source material was blood. The sequence was obtained from a boy younger than 18 with moderate ulcerative colitis. This chain joins TRBV9 and TRBJ1-2, with D possibly matching TRBD1 (5 bases). The CDR3: CASSPTGRAEVYGYTF. CDR3 coding DNA: TGTGCCAGCAGCCCAACAGGCAGGGCTGAGGTGTATGGCTACACCTTC.